This is a list of T cell receptor beta chains from one sample in a study of CD8+ T cells in alopecia areata. Data came from immunoSEQ multiplex PCR; TCRdb stores just in-frame clones and leaves some out. The sample shows roughly 110,000 clones, around three fifths of them seen only once. Material: CD8+ T cells sorted from blood, obtained at week 24, from a patient treated with tofacitinib. The source of these receptors is a human donor with alopecia areata. Each CDR3 is given with its conserved first and last residue. A D gene is named only where the DNA matches it firmly. Only some rows state a clone size, as once, few, many or a class for expanded clones.

V gene	D gene	J gene	clone size	CDR3 protein	CDR3 DNA
TRBV10-3	.	TRBJ2-1	.	CAISESTGAKDEQFF	TGTGCCATCAGTGAGTCAACGGGGGCCAAGGATGAGCAGTTCTTC
TRBV15	TRBD1	TRBJ2-7	.	CATSWTGDEQYF	TGTGCCACCTCTTGGACAGGCGACGAGCAGTACTTC
TRBV30	.	TRBJ2-4	few	CAWSAGVKNIQYF	TGTGCCTGGAGTGCAGGAGTGAAAAACATTCAGTACTTC
TRBV10-2	.	TRBJ2-2	once	CASREALLTGELFF	TGCGCCAGCAGGGAAGCCCTACTTACCGGGGAGCTGTTTTTT
TRBV2	TRBD1	TRBJ2-5	.	CASSVSRTGGDEETQYF	TGTGCCAGCAGTGTAAGCCGGACAGGGGGCGACGAGGAGACCCAGTACTTC
TRBV27	.	TRBJ1-5	once	CASSSQDQPQHF	TGTGCCAGCAGTTCACAGGATCAGCCCCAGCATTTT
TRBV7-8	TRBD1	TRBJ2-7	.	CASSPGTGVEQYF	TGTGCCAGCAGCCCCGGGACAGGAGTCGAGCAGTACTTC
TRBV30	.	TRBJ2-5	.	CAWSVLDQETQYF	TGTGCCTGGAGTGTACTGGATCAAGAGACCCAGTACTTC
TRBV30	TRBD1	TRBJ2-7	few	CAWSVRDREYF	TGTGCCTGGAGTGTTCGAGACAGGGAATACTTC
TRBV19	TRBD1	TRBJ2-3	once	CASSQTGSRADTQYF	TGTGCCAGTAGTCAGACAGGGTCTAGGGCAGATACGCAGTATTTT
TRBV27	TRBD2	TRBJ2-3	once	CASSLAGGSTDTQYF	TGTGCCAGCAGTCTAGCGGGGGGGAGCACAGATACGCAGTATTTT
TRBV6-1	TRBD1	TRBJ1-5	.	CASSAGTEPILPQHF	TGTGCCAGCAGTGCCGGGACAGAACCAATTCTGCCCCAGCATTTT
TRBV5-4	.	TRBJ2-7	.	CASSLDGSSYEQYF	TGTGCCAGCAGCTTGGATGGGAGCTCCTACGAGCAGTACTTC